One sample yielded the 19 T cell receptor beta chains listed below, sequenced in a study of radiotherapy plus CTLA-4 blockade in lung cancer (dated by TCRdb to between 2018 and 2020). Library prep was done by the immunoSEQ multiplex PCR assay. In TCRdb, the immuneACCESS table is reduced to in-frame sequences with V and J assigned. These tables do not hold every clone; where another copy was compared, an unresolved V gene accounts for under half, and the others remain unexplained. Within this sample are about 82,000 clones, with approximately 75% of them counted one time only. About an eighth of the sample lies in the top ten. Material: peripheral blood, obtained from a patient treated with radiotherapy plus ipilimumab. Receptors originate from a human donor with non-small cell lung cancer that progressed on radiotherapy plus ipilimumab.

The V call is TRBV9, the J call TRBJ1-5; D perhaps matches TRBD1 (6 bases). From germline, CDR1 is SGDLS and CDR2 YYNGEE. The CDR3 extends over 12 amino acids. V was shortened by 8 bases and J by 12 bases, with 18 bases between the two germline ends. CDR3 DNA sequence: TGTGCCAGTCGCCAAGGGGGGTTCATCCAGCATTTT. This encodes CASRQGGFIQHF.

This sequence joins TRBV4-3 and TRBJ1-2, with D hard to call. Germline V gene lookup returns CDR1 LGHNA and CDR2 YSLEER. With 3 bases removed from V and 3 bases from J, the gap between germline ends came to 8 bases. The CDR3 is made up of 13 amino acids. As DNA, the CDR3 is TGCGCCAGCAGCCAGGACGGATACTATGGCTACACCTTC. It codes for CASSQDGYYGYTF.

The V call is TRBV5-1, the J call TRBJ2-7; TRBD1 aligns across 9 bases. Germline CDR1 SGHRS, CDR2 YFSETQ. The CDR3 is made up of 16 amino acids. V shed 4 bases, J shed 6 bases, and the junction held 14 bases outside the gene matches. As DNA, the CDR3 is TGCGCCAGCAGCACAAACAACCTCGGGACAGGGCCCGAGCAGTACTTC. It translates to CASSTNNLGTGPEQYF.

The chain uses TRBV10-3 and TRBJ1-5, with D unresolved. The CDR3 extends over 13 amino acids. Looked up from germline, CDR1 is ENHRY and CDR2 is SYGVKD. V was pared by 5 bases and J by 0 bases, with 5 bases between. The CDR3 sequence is CAISTDSNQPQHF. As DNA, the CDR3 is TGTGCCATCAGTACAGATAGCAATCAGCCCCAGCATTTT.

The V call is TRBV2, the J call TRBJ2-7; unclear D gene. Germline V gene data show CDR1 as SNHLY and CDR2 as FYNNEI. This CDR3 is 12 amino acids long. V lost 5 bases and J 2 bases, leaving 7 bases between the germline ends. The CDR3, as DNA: TGTGCCAGCAGTTATAGAACCTACGAGCAGTACTTC. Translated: CASSYRTYEQYF.

For the CDR3, the DNA is TGTGCCAGCAGTGAAGGGGGTAATGAAAAACTGTTTTTT. Its translation is CASSEGGNEKLFF. The rearrangement uses TRBV25-1 and TRBJ1-4; D is perhaps TRBD1 (5 bases). Germline CDR1 reads MGHDK; CDR2 reads SYGVNS. The CDR3 is 13 amino acids. V shed 2 bases and J shed 4 bases, with 5 bases lying between them.

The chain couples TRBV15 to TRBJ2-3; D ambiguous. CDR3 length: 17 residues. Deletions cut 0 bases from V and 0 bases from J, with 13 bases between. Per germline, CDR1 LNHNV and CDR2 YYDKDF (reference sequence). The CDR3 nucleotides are TGTGCCACCAGCAGAGAAGATCTCGGAAGTAGCACAGATACGCAGTATTTT. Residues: CATSREDLGSSTDTQYF.

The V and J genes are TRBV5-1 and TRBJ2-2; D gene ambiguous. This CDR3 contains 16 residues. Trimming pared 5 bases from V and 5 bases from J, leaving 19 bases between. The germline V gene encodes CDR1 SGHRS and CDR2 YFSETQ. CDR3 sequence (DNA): TGCGCCAGCAGTCCCATAGACACGGGTGGAACCGGGGAGCTGTTTTTT. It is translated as CASSPIDTGGTGELFF.

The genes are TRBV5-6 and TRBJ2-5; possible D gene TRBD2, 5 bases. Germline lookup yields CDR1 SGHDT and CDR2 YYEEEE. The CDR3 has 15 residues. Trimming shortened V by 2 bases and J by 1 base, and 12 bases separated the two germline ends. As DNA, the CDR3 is TGTGCCAGCAGCTTTGAACGAGGGTTCCAAGAGACCCAGTACTTC. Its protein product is CASSFERGFQETQYF.

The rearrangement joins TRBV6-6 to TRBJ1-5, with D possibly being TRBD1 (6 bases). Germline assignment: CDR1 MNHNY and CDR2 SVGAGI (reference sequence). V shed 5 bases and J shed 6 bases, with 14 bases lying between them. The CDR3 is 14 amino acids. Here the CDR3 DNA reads TGTGCCAGCAGTATACACACCAGGGGTCAGCCCCAGCATTTT. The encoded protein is CASSIHTRGQPQHF.

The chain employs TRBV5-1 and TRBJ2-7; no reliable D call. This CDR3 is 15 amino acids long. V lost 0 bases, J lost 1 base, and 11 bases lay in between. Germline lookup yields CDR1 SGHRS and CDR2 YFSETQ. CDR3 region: CASSLAGSSSYEQYF. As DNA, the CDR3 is TGCGCCAGCAGCTTGGCCGGGTCCTCATCCTACGAGCAGTACTTC.

As DNA, the CDR3 is TGTGCCAGCAGCTTTGGGACCCAAGAGACCCAGTACTTC. Protein: CASSFGTQETQYF. J is TRBJ2-5 and V is TRBV5-6; D tentatively fits TRBD1 or TRBD2 (5 bases each). The CDR3 loop spans 13 amino acids. CDR1 and CDR2 (germline): SGHDT, YYEEEE. Trimming shortened V by 2 bases and J by 1 base, and 6 bases separated the two germline ends. Full variable domain (remainder filled in from reference TRBV5-6 and TRBJ2-5): DAGVTQSPTHLIKTRGQQVTLRCSPKSGHDTVSWYQQALGQGPQFIFQYYEEEERQRGNFPDRFSGHQFPNYSSELNVNALLLGDSALYLCASSFGTQETQYFGPGTRLLVL.

The CDR3 nucleotides read TGTGCCAGCAGTTTTTACACATCCTACGAGCAGTACTTC. The encoded protein is CASSFYTSYEQYF. The chain has TRBV28 and TRBJ2-7; D uncertain. This CDR3 comprises 13 residues. Germline CDR1 reads MDHEN; CDR2 reads SYDVKM. The germline V and J ends were trimmed by 3 bases and 1 base, with 7 bases remaining between them.

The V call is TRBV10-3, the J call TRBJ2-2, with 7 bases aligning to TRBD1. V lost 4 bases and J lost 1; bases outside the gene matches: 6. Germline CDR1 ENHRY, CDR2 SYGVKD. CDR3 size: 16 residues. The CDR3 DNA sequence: TGTGCCATCAGTGTCGGCAGGGGGAGGAACACCGGGGAGCTGTTTTTT. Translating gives CAISVGRGRNTGELFF.

The CDR3 region has the DNA TGTGCCAGCAGCTTAACAGGGGAAGGTACTGAAGCTTTCTTT. Its translation: CASSLTGEGTEAFF. The chain couples TRBV6-5 to TRBJ1-1, with TRBD1 identical over 7 bases. The CDR3 totals 14 residues. CDR1 is MNHEY and CDR2 is SVGAGI in the germline V gene. The trim removed 6 bases at V and 5 bases at J, leaving 9 bases unmatched.

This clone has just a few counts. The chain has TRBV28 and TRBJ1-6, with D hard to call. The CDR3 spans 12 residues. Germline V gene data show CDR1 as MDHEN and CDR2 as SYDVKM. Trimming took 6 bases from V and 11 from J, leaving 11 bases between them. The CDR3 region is CASRFSAAPLHF. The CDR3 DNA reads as TGTGCCAGCAGGTTTAGCGCTGCACCCCTCCACTTT.

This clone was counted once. Here the CDR3 reads CASRGVGTGELFF. DNA for the CDR3: TGCGCCAGCAGGGGGGTAGGGACCGGGGAGCTGTTTTTT. The chain has TRBV4-3 and TRBJ2-2; D may match TRBD1 or TRBD2 (5 bases each). Germline V gene lookup returns CDR1 LGHNA and CDR2 YSLEER. This CDR3 comprises 13 residues. Trimming took 6 bases from V and 5 from J, leaving 10 bases between them.

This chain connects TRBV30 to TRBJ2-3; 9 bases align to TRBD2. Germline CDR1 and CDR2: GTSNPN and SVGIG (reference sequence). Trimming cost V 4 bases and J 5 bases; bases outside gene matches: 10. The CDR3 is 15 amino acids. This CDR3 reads CAWTSGVRGGDTQYF. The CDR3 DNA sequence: TGTGCCTGGACTAGCGGGGTTCGCGGGGGAGATACGCAGTATTTT.

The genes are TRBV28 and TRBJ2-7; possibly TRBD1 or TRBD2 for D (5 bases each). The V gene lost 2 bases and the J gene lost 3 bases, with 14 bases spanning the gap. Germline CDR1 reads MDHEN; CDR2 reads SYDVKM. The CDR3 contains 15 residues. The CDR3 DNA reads TGTGCCAGCAGTTTAGAGGGCCCAAGGGGCTACGAGCAGTACTTC. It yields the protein CASSLEGPRGYEQYF.